This is a list of T cell receptor beta chains from one sample in a study of identical twins. From the 5' RACE reads, TCRdb called clonotypes with MiXCR, one entry per CDR3 protein. The sample lists under 300,000 distinct CDR3 sequences; 9.5% to 15% were seen once. Another study also made use of these data, one on yellow fever vaccine responses in identical twins.

What was sequenced was memory (CD45RO+) T cells sorted from blood. Receptors were obtained from a woman aged 18-30 years in good health. CDR3s include the opening cysteine and the closing phenylalanine or tryptophan. A D gene is named only where the DNA matches it firmly. Rows may omit the clone size; those that give it use once, few, many or a size class.

j_call,clone_size,d_call,v_call,cdr3_nt,cdr3_aa
TRBJ2-1,-,-,TRBV6-7,TGTGCCAGTTGGACCAGGGATAGGAATGAGCAGTTCTTC,CASWTRDRNEQFF
TRBJ1-5,many,-,TRBV6-1,TGTGCCAGCCTCGGGACAAGCAATCAGCCCCAGCATTTT,CASLGTSNQPQHF
TRBJ2-3,-,TRBD2,TRBV7-2,TGTGCCAGCAGCCGACTAGCGCCAGATACGCAGTATTTT,CASSRLAPDTQYF
TRBJ2-2,many,TRBD2,TRBV12-3/TRBV12-4,TGTGCCAGCAGTTTACTAGCGGGGTCGAACACCGGGGAGCTGTTTTTT,CASSLLAGSNTGELFF
TRBJ2-1,few,-,TRBV6-4,TGTGCCAGCAGTGAGGGGAAGGGCGAGGGCAATGAGCAGTTCTTC,CASSEGKGEGNEQFF
TRBJ1-5,many,-,TRBV7-9,TGTGCCAGCAGCTATGATGAGGGCAATCAGCCCCAGCATTTT,CASSYDEGNQPQHF
TRBJ2-7,few,-,TRBV29-1,TGCAGCGCAGGAAGCTACGTCGAGCAGTACTTC,CSAGSYVEQYF
TRBJ2-1,few,TRBD2,TRBV3-1,TGTGCCAGCCGGGGATCGGGGGGGGGCTCTAATGAGCAGTTCTTC,CASRGSGGGSNEQFF
TRBJ1-5,-,TRBD1,TRBV5-1,TGCGCCAGCAGCTTGGATGCGGGACAGGGGGGTCAGCCCCAGCATTTT,CASSLDAGQGGQPQHF
TRBJ1-6,few,-,TRBV5-4,TGTGCCAGCAGCACCAGACAGACGGATTCACCCCTCCACTTT,CASSTRQTDSPLHF
TRBJ2-3,many,-,TRBV7-2,TGTGCCAGCAGCTTAAGCGGCGGTAGGACAGATACGCAGTATTTT,CASSLSGGRTDTQYF
TRBJ2-3,-,-,TRBV12-3/TRBV12-4,TGTGCCAGCAGTTTGAGGACTACCCCCGATACGCAGTATTTT,CASSLRTTPDTQYF
TRBJ2-5,few,TRBD1,TRBV5-1,TGCGCCAGCAGCTTGGGACAGGGTACGAGGGAGACCCAGTACTTC,CASSLGQGTRETQYF
TRBJ2-1,many,TRBD1,TRBV4-3,TGCGCCAGCAGCCAAGACTACAGGGGCGCCGTCTACAATGAGCAGTTCTTC,CASSQDYRGAVYNEQFF